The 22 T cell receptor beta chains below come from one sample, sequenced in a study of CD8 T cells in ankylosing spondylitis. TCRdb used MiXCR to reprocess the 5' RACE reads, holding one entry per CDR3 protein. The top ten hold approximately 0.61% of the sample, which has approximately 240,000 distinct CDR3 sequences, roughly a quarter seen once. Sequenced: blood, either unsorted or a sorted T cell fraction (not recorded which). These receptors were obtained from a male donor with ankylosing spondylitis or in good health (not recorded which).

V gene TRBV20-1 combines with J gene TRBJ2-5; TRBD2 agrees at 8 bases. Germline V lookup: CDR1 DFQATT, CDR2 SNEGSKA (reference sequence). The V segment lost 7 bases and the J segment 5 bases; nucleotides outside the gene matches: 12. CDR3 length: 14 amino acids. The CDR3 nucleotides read TGCAGTGTCCAGCCGGGGGGGCCTGGGGAGACCCAGTACTTC. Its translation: CSVQPGGPGETQYF.

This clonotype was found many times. DNA of the CDR3: TGTGCCAGCAGCTTAACCGGGGACCTCACCGGGGAGCTGTTTTTT. Amino acid sequence: CASSLTGDLTGELFF. This chain connects TRBV3-1 to TRBJ2-2; D is tentatively TRBD1 or TRBD2 (5 bases each). The V and J ends lost 5 bases and 4 bases respectively, with 14 bases between them. This CDR3 comprises 15 residues. Germline V gives CDR1 LGHDT, CDR2 YNNKEL (reference sequence).

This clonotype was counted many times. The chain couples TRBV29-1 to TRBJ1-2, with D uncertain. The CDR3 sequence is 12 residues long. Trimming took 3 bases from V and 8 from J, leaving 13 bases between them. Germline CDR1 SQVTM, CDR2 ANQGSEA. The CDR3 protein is CSVDAGIGGYTF. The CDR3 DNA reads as TGCAGCGTTGATGCGGGGATCGGGGGCTACACCTTC.

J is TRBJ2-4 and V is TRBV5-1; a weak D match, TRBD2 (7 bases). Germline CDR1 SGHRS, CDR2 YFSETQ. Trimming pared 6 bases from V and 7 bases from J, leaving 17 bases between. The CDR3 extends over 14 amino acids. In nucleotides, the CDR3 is TGCGCCAGCACCCTGGGGGGGGGGCCGAACATTCAGTACTTC. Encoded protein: CASTLGGGPNIQYF.

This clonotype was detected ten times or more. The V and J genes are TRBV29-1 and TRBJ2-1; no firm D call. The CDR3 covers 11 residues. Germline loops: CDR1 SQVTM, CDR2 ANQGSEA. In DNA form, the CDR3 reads TGCAACGCCCATTCACATGATTTGGAGTTCTTC. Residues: CNAHSHDLEFF.

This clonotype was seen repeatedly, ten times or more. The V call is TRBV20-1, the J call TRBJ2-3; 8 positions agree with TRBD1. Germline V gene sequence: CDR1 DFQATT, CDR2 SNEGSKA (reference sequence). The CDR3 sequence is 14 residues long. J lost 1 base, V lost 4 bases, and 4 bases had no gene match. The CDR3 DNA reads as TGCAGTGCTAAGGACAGGGATGGCACAGATACGCAGTATTTT. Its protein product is CSAKDRDGTDTQYF.

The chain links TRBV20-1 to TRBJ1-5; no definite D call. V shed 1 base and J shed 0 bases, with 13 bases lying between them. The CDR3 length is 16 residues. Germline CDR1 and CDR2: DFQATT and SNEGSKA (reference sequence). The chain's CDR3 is CSARVADLYSNQPQHF. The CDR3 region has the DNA TGCAGTGCTAGAGTGGCAGACCTTTATAGCAATCAGCCCCAGCATTTT.

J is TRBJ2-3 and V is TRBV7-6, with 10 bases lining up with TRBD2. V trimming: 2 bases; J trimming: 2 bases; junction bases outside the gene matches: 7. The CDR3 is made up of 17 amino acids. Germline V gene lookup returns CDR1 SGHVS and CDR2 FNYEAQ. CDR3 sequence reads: CASSLTGAGGITDTQYF. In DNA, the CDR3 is TGTGCCAGCAGCTTAACGGGAGCGGGGGGGATCACAGATACGCAGTATTTT.

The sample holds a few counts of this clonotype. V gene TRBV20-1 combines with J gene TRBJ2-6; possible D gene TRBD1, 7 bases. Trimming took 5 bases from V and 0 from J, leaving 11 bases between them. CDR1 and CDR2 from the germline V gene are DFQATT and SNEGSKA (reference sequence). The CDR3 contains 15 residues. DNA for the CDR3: TGCAGTGCTCGACAGGGACTCTCTGGGGCCAACGTCCTGACTTTC. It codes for CSARQGLSGANVLTF.

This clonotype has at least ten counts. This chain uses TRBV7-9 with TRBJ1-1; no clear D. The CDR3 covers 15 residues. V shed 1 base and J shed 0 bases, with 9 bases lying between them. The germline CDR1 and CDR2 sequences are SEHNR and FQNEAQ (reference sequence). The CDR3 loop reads CASSLEGGMNTEAFF. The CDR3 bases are TGTGCCAGCAGCTTAGAGGGTGGGATGAACACTGAAGCTTTCTTT.

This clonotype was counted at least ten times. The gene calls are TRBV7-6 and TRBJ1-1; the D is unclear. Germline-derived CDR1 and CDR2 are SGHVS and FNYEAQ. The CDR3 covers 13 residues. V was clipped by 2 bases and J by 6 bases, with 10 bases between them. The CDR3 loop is CASSLRGSAEAFF. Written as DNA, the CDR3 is TGTGCCAGCAGCTTACGGGGTTCGGCTGAAGCTTTCTTT.

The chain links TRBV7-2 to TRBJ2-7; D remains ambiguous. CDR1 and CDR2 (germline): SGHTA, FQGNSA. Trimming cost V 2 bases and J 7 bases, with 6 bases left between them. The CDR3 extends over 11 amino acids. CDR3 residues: CASSLREEQYF. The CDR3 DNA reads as TGTGCCAGCAGCTTACGAGAGGAGCAGTACTTC.

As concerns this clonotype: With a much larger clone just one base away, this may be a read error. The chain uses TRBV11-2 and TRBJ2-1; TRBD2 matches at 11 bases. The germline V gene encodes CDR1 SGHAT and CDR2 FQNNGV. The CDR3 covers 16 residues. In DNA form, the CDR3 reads TGTGCCAGGAGCTCCCCTAGCGGGGGGAGATACAATGAGCAGTTCTTC. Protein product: CARSSPSGGRYNEQFF.

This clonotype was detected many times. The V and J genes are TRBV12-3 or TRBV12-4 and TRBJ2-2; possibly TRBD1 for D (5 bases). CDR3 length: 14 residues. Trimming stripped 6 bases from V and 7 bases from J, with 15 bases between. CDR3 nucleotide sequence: TGTGCCAGCAGACCGACAGTCTCGGGCGGGGAGCTGTTTTTT. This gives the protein CASRPTVSGGELFF.

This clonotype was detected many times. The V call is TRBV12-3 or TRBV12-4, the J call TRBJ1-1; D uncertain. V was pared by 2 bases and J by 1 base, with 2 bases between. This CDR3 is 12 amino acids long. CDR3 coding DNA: TGTGCCAGCAGTTTATGGAACACTGAAGCTTTCTTT. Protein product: CASSLWNTEAFF.

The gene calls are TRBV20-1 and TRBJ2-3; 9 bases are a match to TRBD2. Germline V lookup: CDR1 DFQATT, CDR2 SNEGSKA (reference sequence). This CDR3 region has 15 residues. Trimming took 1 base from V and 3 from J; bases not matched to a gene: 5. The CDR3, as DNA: TGCAGTGCTAGAGGGGATAGCGGGGGTACAGATACGCAGTATTTT. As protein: CSARGDSGGTDTQYF.

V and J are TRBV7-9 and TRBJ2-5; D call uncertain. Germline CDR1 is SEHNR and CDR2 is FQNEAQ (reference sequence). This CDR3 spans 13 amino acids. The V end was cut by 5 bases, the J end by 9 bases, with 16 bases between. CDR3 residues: CASSPFDDRPQYF. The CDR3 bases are TGTGCCAGCAGCCCCTTTGATGACCGACCCCAGTACTTC.

This CDR3 is CSARGDYRDSEQETQYF. As DNA, the CDR3 is TGCAGTGCTAGAGGCGATTATCGGGATAGTGAACAAGAGACCCAGTACTTC. The chain couples TRBV20-1 to TRBJ2-5, with D possibly matching TRBD2 (5 bases). Between the trimmed V and J ends, which lost 1 base and 2 bases, there was a span of 20 bases. The CDR3 runs 17 residues. Germline V gene lookup returns CDR1 DFQATT and CDR2 SNEGSKA (reference sequence).

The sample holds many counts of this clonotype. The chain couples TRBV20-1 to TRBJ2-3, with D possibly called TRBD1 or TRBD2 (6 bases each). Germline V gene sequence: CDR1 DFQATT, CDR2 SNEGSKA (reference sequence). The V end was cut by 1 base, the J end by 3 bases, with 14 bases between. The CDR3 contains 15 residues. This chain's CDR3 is CSARVPGAVTDTQYF. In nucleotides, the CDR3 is TGCAGTGCTAGAGTCCCGGGGGCAGTTACAGATACGCAGTATTTT.

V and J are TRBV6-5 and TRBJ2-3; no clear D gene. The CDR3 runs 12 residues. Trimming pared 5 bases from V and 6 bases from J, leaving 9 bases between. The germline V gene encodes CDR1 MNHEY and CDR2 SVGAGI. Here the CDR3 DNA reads TGTGCCAGCAGTCGCCCTTCGGATACGCAGTATTTT. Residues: CASSRPSDTQYF.

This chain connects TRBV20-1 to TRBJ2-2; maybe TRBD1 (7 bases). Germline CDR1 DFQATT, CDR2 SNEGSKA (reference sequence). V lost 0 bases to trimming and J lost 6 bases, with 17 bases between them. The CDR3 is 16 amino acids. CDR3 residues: CSARDLRQGGSGELFF. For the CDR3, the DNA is TGCAGTGCTAGAGATCTTCGGCAGGGGGGTTCCGGGGAGCTGTTTTTT.

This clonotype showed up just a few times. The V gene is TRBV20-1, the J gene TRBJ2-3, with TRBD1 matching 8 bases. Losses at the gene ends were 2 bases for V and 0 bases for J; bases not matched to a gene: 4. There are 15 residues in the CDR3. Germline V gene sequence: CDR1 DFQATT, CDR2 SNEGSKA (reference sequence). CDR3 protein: CSARRDRTSTDTQYF. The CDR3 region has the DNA TGCAGTGCTAGAAGGGACAGGACTAGCACAGATACGCAGTATTTT.